Below, 9 T cell receptor beta chains from the same sample are listed, as sequenced in a study of tissue T cells after allogeneic stem cell transplantation. The time point here: mouse harvest day 14 after allogeneic transplant. Each mouse received 10^7 T-cell-depleted marrow cells plus 10^6 splenic CD5+ T cells by tail vein. Using immunoSEQ multiplex PCR, the repertoire was profiled, and TCRdb retains in-frame clones only, with some absent. The table lists roughly 5,000 clones, around 45% of them singletons. Sequenced input: gut tissue. These receptors came from a female BALB/c mouse given C57BL/6 T cells with graft-versus-host disease after an allogeneic hematopoietic cell transplant.

A word on this clone: The genes are named according to mouse. The read stops 1 residue short of the end of the CDR3; the missing end is completed from the germline J gene. This rearrangement joins TRBV3 to TRBJ1-4; D unresolved. Trimming left V 3 bases short and J 5 bases short, with 4 bases between. Germline V gene lookup returns CDR1 SNHLY and CDR2 FYNGKV (reference sequence). The CDR3 covers 12 residues. The covered CDR3 bases are TGTGCCAGCAGCTTTGGGAACGAAAGATTATTT. Translating it yields CASSFGNERLF. Given in full, the CDR3 is CASSFGNERLFF.

As concerns this clone: The gene names here belong to mouse. The sequenced fragment ends 1 residue before the CDR3 boundary, so the rest is inferred from the germline J gene. V gene TRBV1 combines with J gene TRBJ2-5; D ambiguous. Trimming removed 1 base from V and 6 bases from J, with 2 bases in between. Germline V gives CDR1 NSQYPW, CDR2 LRSPGD (reference sequence). The length of the CDR3 is 11 residues. The part of the CDR3 DNA that was read is TGCACCTGCAGTGCAGGGGACACCCAGTAC. Its protein is CTCSAGDTQY. The CDR3 in its entirety is CTCSAGDTQYF.

The table lists this clone with a count of one. Mouse gene names apply. The read ends 1 residue early relative to the CDR3; the germline J gene fills the gap. This chain connects TRBV12-1 to TRBJ2-1, with 7 bases lining up with TRBD2. Germline V gene data show CDR1 as SGHSN and CDR2 as HYEKVE. J lost 5 bases, V lost 0 bases, and 6 bases had no gene match. The CDR3 runs 15 residues. CDR3 residues: CASSLDGGFDAEQFF. The CDR3 bases that were read are TGTGCCAGCTCTCTCGATGGGGGGTTCGATGCTGAGCAGTTC.

Comment on this clone: The genes are named according to mouse. The read falls 1 residue short of the CDR3 end, and the missing part is taken from the germline J gene. The chain joins TRBV2 to TRBJ2-1; 12 positions agree with TRBD2. Germline CDR1 and CDR2: LGHNA and YSYQKL. V lost 4 bases and J lost 7; bases outside the gene matches: 2. The CDR3 has 14 amino acids. CDR3 DNA, as far as it was read: TGTGCCAGCAGCCGTGGACTGGGGGGGGCTGAGCAGTTC. This gives the protein CASSRGLGGAEQF. The full-length CDR3 reads as CASSRGLGGAEQFF.

In this sample, this clone turned up a few times. The genes are named according to mouse. Read sequence stops 1 residue before the CDR3 end, and the germline J gene provides the missing end. The rearrangement links TRBV31 to TRBJ2-7; 9 nucleotides agree with TRBD1. The CDR3 has 13 amino acids. V shed 0 bases, J shed 5 bases, and the junction held 2 bases outside the gene matches. Germline values: CDR1 GKSSPN, CDR2 SITVG. CDR3 region: CAWSLGDRDEQYF. Partial CDR3 DNA: TGTGCCTGGAGTCTAGGGGACAGGGATGAACAGTAC.

A remark on this clone: Gene names follow the mouse nomenclature. The read ends 1 residue before the CDR3 terminus; that terminus is restored from the germline J gene. The gene calls are TRBV1 and TRBJ1-1; no clear D gene. The CDR3 spans 13 residues. CDR1 is NSQYPW and CDR2 is LRSPGD in the germline V gene (reference sequence). Trimming removed 3 bases from V and 3 bases from J, with 8 bases in between. This CDR3 is CTCSASADTEVFF. Incomplete CDR3 DNA: TGCACCTGCAGTGCGTCCGCGGACACAGAAGTCTTC.

Note on this clone: Mouse gene names apply. The CDR3 goes on 1 residue after the read ends, and that part is filled in from the germline J gene. The chain employs TRBV15 and TRBJ2-5; 8 bases match TRBD2. V trimming: 3 bases; J trimming: 6 bases; junction bases outside the gene matches: 2. The CDR3 length is 13 residues. In germline, CDR1 is SGHND, CDR2 FRSKSL. This CDR3 is CASSLGGRDTQYF. The DNA read from the CDR3 is TGTGCCAGCAGTTTGGGGGGGCGGGACACCCAGTAC.

Points on this clone: Gene names are the mouse ones. The read gets to within 1 residue of the CDR3 end, and the germline J gene fills in the rest. The V call is TRBV12-1, the J call TRBJ2-7; D is tentatively TRBD1 or TRBD2 (5 bases each). This CDR3 contains 15 residues. V was clipped by 0 bases and J by 0 bases, with 11 bases between them. Germline assignment: CDR1 SGHSN and CDR2 HYEKVE. The covered CDR3 bases are TGTGCCAGCTCTCTCGAGTGGGACGGCTCCTATGAACAGTAC. Amino acid sequence: CASSLEWDGSYEQY. The full CDR3 sequence reads CASSLEWDGSYEQYF.

With regard to this clone: The genes are named according to mouse. The CDR3 is cut off 1 residue early in the read; its end comes from the germline J gene. V is TRBV23 and J is TRBJ2-1; the DNA was not compared with TRBD1, the D call given in the table. The CDR3 is 14 amino acids. Germline CDR1 is KGHTA and CDR2 is FQNQQP. This CDR3 is CSSSQGTGNAEQFF. The CDR3 DNA, read in part, is TGCTCCAGCAGTCAAGGGACAGGGAATGCTGAGCAGTTC.